This T cell receptor (beta chain) was obtained from a study of technical replicates of blood from four donors. TCRdb's copy holds only in-frame clones and misses some; the assay was immunoSEQ multiplex PCR. The profile covers about 62,000 clones, with approximately 89% appearing a single time and around 4.8% taken by the ten largest. Between the trimmed V and J ends, which lost 1 base and 2 bases, there was a span of 15 bases. This CDR3 contains 16 residues. CDR1 and CDR2 (germline): MGHRA, YSYEKL. This TCR came from a human donor in good health. Some clones in this sample may be carry-over from other donors' samples. The sample was PBMCs. J is TRBJ2-7 and V is TRBV4-1, with D possibly TRBD2 on 5 matching bases. CDR3 residues: CASSQAARTGTYEQYF. Written as DNA, the CDR3 is TGCGCCAGCAGCCAAGCGGCAAGGACGGGAACCTACGAGCAGTACTTC.